This T cell receptor (beta chain) was sequenced during a study of blood T cell repertoires in COVID-19 (dated by TCRdb to between 2020 and 2021). For context, the study as a whole: The collaborator samples originated in the United States, Italy and Spain and spanned the acute and convalescent phases of COVID-19. The material from the prospective study consisted of cDNA or gDNA derived from T cells, B-cell-depleted T cells, or PBMCs. Subjects who had been exposed to COVID-19, were actively infected with it, or had recovered from it provided the deeply sampled blood TCRbeta repertoires that made up the dataset. A freely available public database, intended as a resource for researchers studying the immune response to SARS-CoV-2, is where the repertoires were released. Samples came from the ongoing ImmuneRACE study (first 160 participants) plus 1,254 subjects from 6 global collaborators. Nearly every sample came with metadata listing a de-identified subject ID, COVID-19 status, age in years and sex. Where available, HLA class I and class II types were obtained from metadata supplied by the sample provider rather than from assay-based typing. General study outcomes and caveats: Clinical and demographic metadata were provided uncurated, with the amount varying by source and participant.

Comment on this clone: Its antigen is unknown. Base-call qualities are not available, and no considerably larger clone is one nucleotide away.

TCRbeta CDR3 regions were amplified from genomic DNA using the immunoSEQ Assay, a bias-controlled multiplex PCR. The source study handled its data this way. Within the assay, amplification of reference gene primers was used to estimate how many nucleated cells each sample contained. Sequence reads were collapsed and filtered to measure the absolute abundance of every unique TCRbeta CDR3 rearrangement. For each sample, productive Simpson clonality was calculated by taking the square root of Simpson's diversity index across productive rearrangements. TCRdb re-hosts the immuneACCESS table, in-frame sequences only. Its copies lack some clones; in the studies checked, an unresolved V gene accounts for under half of them, and the cause for the rest is not known. From that table come the V and J calls and clone size; the DNA was used to work out D and trimming. Present in this sample are 180,000 or so clones, 70% to 90% of which were seen just once. The ten top clones hold approximately 11% of the sample.

The CDR3 goes from the cysteine to the phenylalanine over 14 residues. Solely the CDR3 DNA is kept, with 42 bases framed from the first base. V is shortened by 7 bases, J by 3 bases, and the region joining them spans 15 bases. CDR1 MDHEN and CDR2 SYDVKM were looked up in the germline V gene. Whole blood was collected in K2EDTA tubes by collaborating institutions according to the institutions' own protocols. Collaborator samples were shipped for TCRbeta analysis as frozen whole blood, isolated PBMCs, or DNA extracted from either sample type. Rearrangement joined TRBV28 to TRBJ1-2; the D segment cannot be called with confidence. The clonotype comes from a human donor with active or convalescent COVID-19. The donor label of this sample is uncertain. The sequencing input was peripheral blood. The base sequence is TGTGCCAGCAAACTGAGGCGCGCTGACTATGGCTACACCTTC. Translated, it gives CASKLRRADYGYTF.